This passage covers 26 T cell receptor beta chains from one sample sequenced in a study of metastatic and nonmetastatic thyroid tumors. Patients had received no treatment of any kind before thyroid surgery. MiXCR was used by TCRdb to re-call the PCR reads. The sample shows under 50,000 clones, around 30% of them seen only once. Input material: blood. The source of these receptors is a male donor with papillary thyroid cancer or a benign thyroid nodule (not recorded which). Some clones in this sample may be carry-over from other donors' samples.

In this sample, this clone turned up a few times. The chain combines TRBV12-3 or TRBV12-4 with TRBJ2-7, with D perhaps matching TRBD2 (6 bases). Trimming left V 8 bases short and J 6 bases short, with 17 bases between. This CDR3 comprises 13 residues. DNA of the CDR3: TGTGCCAGCGGAGGAGGGTTGCAAGGCGAGCAGTACTTC. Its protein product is CASGGGLQGEQYF.

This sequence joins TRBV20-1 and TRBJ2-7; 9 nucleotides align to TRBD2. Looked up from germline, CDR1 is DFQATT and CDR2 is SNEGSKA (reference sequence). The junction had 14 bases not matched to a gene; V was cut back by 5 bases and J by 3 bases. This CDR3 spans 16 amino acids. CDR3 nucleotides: TGCAGTGCTTACGACCTAAGCGGGAGGCTCTACTACGAGCAGTACTTC. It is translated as CSAYDLSGRLYYEQYF.

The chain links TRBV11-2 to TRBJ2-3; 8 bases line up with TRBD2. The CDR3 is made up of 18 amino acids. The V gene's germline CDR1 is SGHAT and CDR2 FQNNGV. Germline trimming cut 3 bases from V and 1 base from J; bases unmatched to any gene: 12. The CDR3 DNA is TGTGCCAGCAGCTTCCGTAGCGGGATAGGTTATGGCACAGATACGCAGTATTTT. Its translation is CASSFRSGIGYGTDTQYF. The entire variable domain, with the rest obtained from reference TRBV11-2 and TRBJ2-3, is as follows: EAGVAQSPRYKIIEKRQSVAFWCNPISGHATLYWYQQILGQGPKLLIQFQNNGVVDDSQLPKDRFSAERLKGVDSTLKIQPAKLEDSAVYLCASSFRSGIGYGTDTQYFGPGTRLTVL.

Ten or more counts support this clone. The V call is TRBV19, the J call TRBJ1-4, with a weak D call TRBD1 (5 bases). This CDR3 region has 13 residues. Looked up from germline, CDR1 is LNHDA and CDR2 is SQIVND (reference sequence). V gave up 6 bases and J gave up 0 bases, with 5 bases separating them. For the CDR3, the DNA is TGTGCCAGTAGACAGGCAACTAATGAAAAACTGTTTTTT. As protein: CASRQATNEKLFF.

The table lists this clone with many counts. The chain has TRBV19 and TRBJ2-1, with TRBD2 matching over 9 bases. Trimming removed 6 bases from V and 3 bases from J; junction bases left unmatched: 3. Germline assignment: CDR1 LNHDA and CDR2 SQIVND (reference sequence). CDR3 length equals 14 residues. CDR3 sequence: CASRPTSGYNEQFF. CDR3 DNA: TGTGCCAGTAGGCCGACTAGCGGCTACAATGAGCAGTTCTTC. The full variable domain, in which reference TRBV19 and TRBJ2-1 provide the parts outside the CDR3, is DGGITQSPKYLFRKEGQNVTLSCEQNLNHDAMYWYRQDPGQGLRLIYYSQIVNDFQKGDIAEGYSVSREKKESFPLTVTSAQKNPTAFYLCASRPTSGYNEQFFGPGTRLTVL.

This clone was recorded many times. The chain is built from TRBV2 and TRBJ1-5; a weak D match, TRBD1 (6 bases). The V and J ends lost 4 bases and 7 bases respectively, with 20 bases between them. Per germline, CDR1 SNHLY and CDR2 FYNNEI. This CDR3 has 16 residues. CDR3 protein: CASSAGYLPQGQPQHF. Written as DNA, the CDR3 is TGTGCCAGCAGTGCGGGATATCTACCTCAGGGGCAGCCCCAGCATTTT.

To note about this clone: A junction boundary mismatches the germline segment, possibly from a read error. CDR3 sequence: CASSSRTSGSKDTQYF. The CDR3, as DNA: TGTGCCAGTAGCTCCCGGACTAGCGGGAGCAAAGATACGCAGTATTTT. The chain recombines TRBV11-2 with TRBJ2-3; TRBD2 aligns across 13 bases. This CDR3 spans 16 amino acids. The germline CDR1 and CDR2 sequences are SGHAT and FQNNGV.

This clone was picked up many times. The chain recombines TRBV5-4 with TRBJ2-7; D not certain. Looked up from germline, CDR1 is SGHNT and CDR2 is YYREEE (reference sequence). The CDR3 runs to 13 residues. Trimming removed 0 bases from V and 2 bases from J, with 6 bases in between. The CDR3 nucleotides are TGTGCCAGCAGCTTGGGGAAGACCTACGAGCAGTACTTC. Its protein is CASSLGKTYEQYF.

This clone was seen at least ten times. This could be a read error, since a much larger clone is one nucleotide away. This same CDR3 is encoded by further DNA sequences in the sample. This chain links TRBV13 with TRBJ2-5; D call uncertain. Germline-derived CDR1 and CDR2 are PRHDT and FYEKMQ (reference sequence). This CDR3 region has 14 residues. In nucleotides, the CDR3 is TGCGCCAGCAGCTCCCTTGCTGGTCAAGAGACCCAGTACTTC. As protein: CASSSLAGQETQYF.

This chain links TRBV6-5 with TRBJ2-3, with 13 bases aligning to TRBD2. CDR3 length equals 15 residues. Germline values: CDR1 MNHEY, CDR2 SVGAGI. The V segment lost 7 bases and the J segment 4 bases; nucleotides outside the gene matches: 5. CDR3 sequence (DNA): TGTGCCAGCATTAAACTAGCGGGGGGGGCAGATACGCAGTATTTT. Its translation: CASIKLAGGADTQYF.

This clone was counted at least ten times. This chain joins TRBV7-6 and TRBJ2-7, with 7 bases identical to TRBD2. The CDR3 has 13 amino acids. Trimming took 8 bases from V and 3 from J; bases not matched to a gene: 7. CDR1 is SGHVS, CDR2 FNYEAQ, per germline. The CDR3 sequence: CASRQGLNYEQYF. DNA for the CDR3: TGTGCCAGCCGCCAGGGACTAAACTACGAGCAGTACTTC.

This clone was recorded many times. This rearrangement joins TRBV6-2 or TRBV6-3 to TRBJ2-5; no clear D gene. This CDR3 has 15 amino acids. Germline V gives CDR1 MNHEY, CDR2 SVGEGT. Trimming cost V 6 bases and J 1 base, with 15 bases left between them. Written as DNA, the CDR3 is TGTGCCAGCAGGCACTGGGCGGTGGCCCAAGAGACCCAGTACTTC. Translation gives CASRHWAVAQETQYF.

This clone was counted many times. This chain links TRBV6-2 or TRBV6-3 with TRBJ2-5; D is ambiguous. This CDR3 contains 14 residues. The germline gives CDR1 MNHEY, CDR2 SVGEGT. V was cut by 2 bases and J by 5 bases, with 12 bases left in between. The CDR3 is CASSYEHPRETQYF. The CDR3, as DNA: TGTGCCAGCAGTTACGAACACCCGCGGGAGACCCAGTACTTC.

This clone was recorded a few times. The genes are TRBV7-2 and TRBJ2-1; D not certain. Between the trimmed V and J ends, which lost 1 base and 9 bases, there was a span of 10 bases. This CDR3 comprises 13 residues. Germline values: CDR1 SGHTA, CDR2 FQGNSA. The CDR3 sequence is CASSLGDYSEQFF. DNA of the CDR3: TGTGCCAGCAGCTTAGGCGATTATAGTGAGCAGTTCTTC.

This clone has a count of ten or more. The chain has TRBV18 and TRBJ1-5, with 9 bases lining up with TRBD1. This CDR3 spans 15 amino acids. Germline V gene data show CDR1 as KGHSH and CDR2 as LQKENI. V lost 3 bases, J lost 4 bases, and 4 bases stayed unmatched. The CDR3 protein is CASSPGTGLNQPQHF. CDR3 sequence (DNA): TGTGCCAGCTCACCCGGGACAGGGTTAAATCAGCCCCAGCATTTT. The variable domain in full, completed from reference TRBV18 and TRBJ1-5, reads NAGVMQNPRHLVRRRGQEARLRCSPMKGHSHVYWYRQLPEEGLKFMVYLQKENIIDESGMPKERFSAEFPKEGPSILRIQQVVRGDSAAYFCASSPGTGLNQPQHFGDGTRLSIL.

The chain's CDR3 is CASKTGINTGELFF. The DNA of the CDR3 is TGTGCCAGCAAGACAGGGATTAACACCGGGGAGCTGTTTTTT. The chain joins TRBV6-2 or TRBV6-3 to TRBJ2-2; 7 bases match TRBD1. Germline V gene data show CDR1 as MNHEY and CDR2 as SVGEGT. This CDR3 has 14 residues. V dropped 7 bases and J dropped 2; count of bases not matched to a gene: 4.

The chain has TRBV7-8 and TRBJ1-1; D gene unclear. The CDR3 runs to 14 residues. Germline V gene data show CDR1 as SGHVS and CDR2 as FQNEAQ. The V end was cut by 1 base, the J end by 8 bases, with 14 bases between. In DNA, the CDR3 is TGTGCCAGCAGCTTAGACGGCGACAAGACAGAAGCTTTCTTT. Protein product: CASSLDGDKTEAFF.

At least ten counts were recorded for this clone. CDR3 sequence reads: CASSLAGLPGETQYF. The CDR3, as DNA: TGTGCCAGCAGCCTAGCGGGCCTACCAGGGGAGACCCAGTACTTC. The gene calls are TRBV5-8 and TRBJ2-5; TRBD2 agrees at 8 bases. The CDR3 covers 15 residues. Germline V gene data show CDR1 as SGHTS and CDR2 as YDEGEE. The V gene end was trimmed by 4 bases and the J gene end by 5 bases; junction bases not matched to a gene: 10.

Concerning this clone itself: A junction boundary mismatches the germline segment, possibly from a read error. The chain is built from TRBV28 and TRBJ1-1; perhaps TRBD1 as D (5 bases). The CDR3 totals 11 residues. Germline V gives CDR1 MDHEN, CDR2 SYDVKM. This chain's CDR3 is CASSSGTGAFF. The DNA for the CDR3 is TGTGCCAGCAGTTCAGGGACTGGAGCTTTCTTT.

In nucleotides, the CDR3 is TGTGCCGGAGGGAGGGGAAACTATGGCTACACCTTC. Amino acids: CAGGRGNYGYTF. The V call is TRBV30, the J call TRBJ1-2; tentatively, D is TRBD1 (5 bases). CDR1 and CDR2 from the germline V gene are GTSNPN and SVGIG (reference sequence). V was shortened by 8 bases and J by 2 bases, with 12 bases between the two germline ends. The CDR3 is 12 amino acids. Looking up the rest from reference TRBV30 and TRBJ1-2 gives the full variable domain: SQTIHQWPATLVQPVGSPLSLECTVEGTSNPNLYWYRQAAGRGLQLLFYSVGIGQISSEVPQNLSASRPQDRQFILSSKKLLLSDSGFYLCAGGRGNYGYTFGSGTRLTVV.

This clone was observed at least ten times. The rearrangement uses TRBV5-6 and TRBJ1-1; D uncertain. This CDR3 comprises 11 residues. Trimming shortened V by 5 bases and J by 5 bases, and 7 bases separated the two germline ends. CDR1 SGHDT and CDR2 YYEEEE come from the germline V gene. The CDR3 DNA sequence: TGTGCCAGCAGGCGAGGGACTGAAGCTTTCTTT. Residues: CASRRGTEAFF.

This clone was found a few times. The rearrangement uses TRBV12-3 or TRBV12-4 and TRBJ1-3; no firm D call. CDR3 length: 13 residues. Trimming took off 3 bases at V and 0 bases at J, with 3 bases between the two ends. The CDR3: CASSFGSGNTIYF. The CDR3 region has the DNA TGTGCCAGCAGTTTTGGCTCTGGAAACACCATATATTTT.

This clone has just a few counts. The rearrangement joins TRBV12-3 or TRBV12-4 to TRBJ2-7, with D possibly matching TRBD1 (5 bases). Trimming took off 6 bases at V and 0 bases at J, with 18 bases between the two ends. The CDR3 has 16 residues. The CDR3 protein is CASSRTPQVSSYEQYF. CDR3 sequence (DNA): TGTGCCAGCAGCCGAACCCCACAGGTAAGCTCCTACGAGCAGTACTTC.

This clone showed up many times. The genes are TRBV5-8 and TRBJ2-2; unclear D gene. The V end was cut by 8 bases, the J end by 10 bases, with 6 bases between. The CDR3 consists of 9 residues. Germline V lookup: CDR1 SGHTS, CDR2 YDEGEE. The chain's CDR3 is CASAQELFF. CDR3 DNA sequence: TGTGCCAGTGCCCAGGAGCTGTTTTTT. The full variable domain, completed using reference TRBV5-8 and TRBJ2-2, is EAGVTQSPTHLIKTRGQQATLRCSPISGHTSVYWYQQALGLGLQFLLWYDEGEERNRGNFPPRFSGRQFPNYSSELNVNALELEDSALYLCASAQELFFGEGSRLTVL.

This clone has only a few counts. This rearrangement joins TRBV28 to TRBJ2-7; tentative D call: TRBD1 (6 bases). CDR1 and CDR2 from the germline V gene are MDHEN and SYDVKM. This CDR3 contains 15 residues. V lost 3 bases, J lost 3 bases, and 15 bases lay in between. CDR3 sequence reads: CASSFPGAANYEQYF. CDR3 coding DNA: TGTGCCAGCAGTTTCCCAGGGGCGGCAAACTACGAGCAGTACTTC. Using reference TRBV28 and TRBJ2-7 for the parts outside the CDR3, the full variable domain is DVKVTQSSRYLVKRTGEKVFLECVQDMDHENMFWYRQDPGLGLRLIYFSYDVKMKEKGDIPEGYSVSREKKERFSLILESASTNQTSMYLCASSFPGAANYEQYFGPGTRLTVT.

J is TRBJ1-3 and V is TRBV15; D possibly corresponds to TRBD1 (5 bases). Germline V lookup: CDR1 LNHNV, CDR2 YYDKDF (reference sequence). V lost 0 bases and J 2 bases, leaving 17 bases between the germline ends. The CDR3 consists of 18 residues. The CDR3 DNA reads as TGTGCCACCAGCAGAGAACCCCCGAGGAAGGGGACTGGAAACACCATATATTTT. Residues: CATSREPPRKGTGNTIYF.